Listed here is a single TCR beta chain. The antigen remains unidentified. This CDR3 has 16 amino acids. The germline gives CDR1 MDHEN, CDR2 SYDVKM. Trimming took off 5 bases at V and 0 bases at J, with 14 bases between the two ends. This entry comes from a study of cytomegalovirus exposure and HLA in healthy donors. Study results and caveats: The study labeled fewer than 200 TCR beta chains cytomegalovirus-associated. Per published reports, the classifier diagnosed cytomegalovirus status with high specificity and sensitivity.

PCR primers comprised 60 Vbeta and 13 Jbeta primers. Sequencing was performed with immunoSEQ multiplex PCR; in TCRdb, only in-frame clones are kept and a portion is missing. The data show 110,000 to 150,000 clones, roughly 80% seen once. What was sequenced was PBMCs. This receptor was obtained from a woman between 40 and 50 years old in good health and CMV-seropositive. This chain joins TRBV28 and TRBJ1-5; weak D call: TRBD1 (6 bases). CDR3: CASSPHTGNSNQPQHF. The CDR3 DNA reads TGTGCCAGCAGTCCCCATACAGGGAATAGCAATCAGCCCCAGCATTTT. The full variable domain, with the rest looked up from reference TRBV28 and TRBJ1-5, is DVKVTQSSRYLVKRTGEKVFLECVQDMDHENMFWYRQDPGLGLRLIYFSYDVKMKEKGDIPEGYSVSREKKERFSLILESASTNQTSMYLCASSPHTGNSNQPQHFGDGTRLSIL.